The 5 T cell receptor beta chains below come from one sample, sequenced in a study of OX40 agonist ivuxolimab in advanced cancers. The library was prepared using the immunoSEQ multiplex PCR assay. The immuneACCESS repertoire file appears here via TCRdb, limited to in-frame rearrangements. These files lack a portion of the clones; in checked studies, under half of the deficit traces to unresolved V genes, and the cause of the others is not known. This sample lists fewer than 55,000 clones; around 86% were detected once. The ten largest clones capture about 1.7% of the sample. Sequencing was performed on CD4+ or CD8+ T cells sorted from blood, taken in a trial of the OX40 agonist ivuxolimab. Receptors were obtained from an adult with an advanced solid tumor such as melanoma, head and neck, liver or kidney cancer.

V is TRBV11-2 and J is TRBJ2-1; TRBD2 matches 9 bases. Germline CDR1 is SGHAT and CDR2 is FQNNGV. The CDR3 length is 18 residues. Trimming removed 1 base from V and 0 bases from J; junction bases left unmatched: 7. The CDR3 DNA is TGTGCCAGCAGCTTAGGACTAGCGGCTCAGAGCTCCTACAATGAGCAGTTCTTC. This codes for CASSLGLAAQSSYNEQFF.

The chain combines TRBV29-1 with TRBJ1-4, with 8 bases matching TRBD1. CDR3 length: 13 amino acids. Trimming took 4 bases from V and 8 from J; bases not matched to a gene: 6. Germline V gene lookup returns CDR1 SQVTM and CDR2 ANQGSEA. The CDR3 spells CSVGTAGGEKLFF. The CDR3 bases are TGCAGCGTTGGAACGGCAGGGGGCGAAAAACTGTTTTTT. The variable domain in full, completed from reference TRBV29-1 and TRBJ1-4, reads SAVISQKPSRDICQRGTSLTIQCQVDSQVTMMFWYRQQPGQSLTLIATANQGSEATYESGFVIDKFPISRPNLTFSTLTVSNMSPEDSSIYLCSVGTAGGEKLFFGSGTQLSVL.

The V call is TRBV2, the J call TRBJ2-2; D is uncertain. Germline V gene lookup returns CDR1 SNHLY and CDR2 FYNNEI. The CDR3 runs 16 residues. Trimming cost V 6 bases and J 0 bases, with 14 bases left between them. DNA for the CDR3: TGTGCCAGCAGCCTTTTCAAGGTCCCGAACACCGGGGAGCTGTTTTTT. Translating gives CASSLFKVPNTGELFF.

In this sample, this clone turned up once. The chain couples TRBV11-2 to TRBJ2-1; maybe TRBD1 (6 bases). Trimming shortened V by 1 base and J by 2 bases, and 9 bases separated the two germline ends. Per germline, CDR1 SGHAT and CDR2 FQNNGV. This CDR3 comprises 15 residues. The CDR3 DNA sequence: TGTGCCAGCAGCTTAGGGGGGCTCGCCTACAATGAGCAGTTCTTC. Translation gives CASSLGGLAYNEQFF.

The chain links TRBV7-8 to TRBJ1-5, with 7 bases matching TRBD1. V lost 4 bases, J lost 4 bases, and 10 bases stayed unmatched. CDR1 is SGHVS and CDR2 is FQNEAQ in the germline V gene. The CDR3 length is 16 residues. The CDR3: CASSSQTGYSNQPQHF. CDR3 DNA sequence: TGTGCCAGCAGCTCCCAGACAGGGTATAGTAATCAGCCCCAGCATTTT.